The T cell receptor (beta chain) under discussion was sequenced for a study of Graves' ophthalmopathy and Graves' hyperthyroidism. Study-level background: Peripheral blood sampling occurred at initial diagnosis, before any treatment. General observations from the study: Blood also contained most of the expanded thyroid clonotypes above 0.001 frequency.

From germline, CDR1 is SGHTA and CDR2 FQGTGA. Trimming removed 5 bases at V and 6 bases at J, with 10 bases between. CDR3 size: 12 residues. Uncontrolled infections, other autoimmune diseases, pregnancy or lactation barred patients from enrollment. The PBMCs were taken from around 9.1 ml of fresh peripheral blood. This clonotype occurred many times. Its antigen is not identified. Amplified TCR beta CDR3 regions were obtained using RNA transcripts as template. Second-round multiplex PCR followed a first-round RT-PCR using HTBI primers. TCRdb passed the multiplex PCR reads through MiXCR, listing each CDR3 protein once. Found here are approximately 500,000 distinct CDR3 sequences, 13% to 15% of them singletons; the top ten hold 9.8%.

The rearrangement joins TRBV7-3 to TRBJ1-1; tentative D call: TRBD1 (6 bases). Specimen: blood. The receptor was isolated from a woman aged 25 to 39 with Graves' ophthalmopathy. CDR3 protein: CASSPTGAEAFF. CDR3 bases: TGTGCCAGCAGCCCGACAGGTGCTGAAGCTTTCTTT.